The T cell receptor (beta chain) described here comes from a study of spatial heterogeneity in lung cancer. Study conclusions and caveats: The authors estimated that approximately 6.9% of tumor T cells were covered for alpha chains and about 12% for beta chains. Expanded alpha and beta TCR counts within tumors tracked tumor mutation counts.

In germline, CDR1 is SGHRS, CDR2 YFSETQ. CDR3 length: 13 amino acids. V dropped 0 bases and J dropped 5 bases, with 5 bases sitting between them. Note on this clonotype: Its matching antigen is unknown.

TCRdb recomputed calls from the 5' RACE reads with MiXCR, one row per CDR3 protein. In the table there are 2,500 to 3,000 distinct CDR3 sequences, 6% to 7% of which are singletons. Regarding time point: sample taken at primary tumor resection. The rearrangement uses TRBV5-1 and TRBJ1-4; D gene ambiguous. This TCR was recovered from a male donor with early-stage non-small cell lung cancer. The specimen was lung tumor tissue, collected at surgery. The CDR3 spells CASSLGGNEKLFF. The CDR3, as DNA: TGCGCCAGCAGCTTGGGTGGCAATGAAAAACTGTTTTTT. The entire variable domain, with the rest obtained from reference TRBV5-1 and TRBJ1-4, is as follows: KAGVTQTPRYLIKTRGQQVTLSCSPISGHRSVSWYQQTPGQGLQFLFEYFSETQRNKGNFPGRFSGRQFSNSRSEMNVSTLELGDSALYLCASSLGGNEKLFFGSGTQLSVL.